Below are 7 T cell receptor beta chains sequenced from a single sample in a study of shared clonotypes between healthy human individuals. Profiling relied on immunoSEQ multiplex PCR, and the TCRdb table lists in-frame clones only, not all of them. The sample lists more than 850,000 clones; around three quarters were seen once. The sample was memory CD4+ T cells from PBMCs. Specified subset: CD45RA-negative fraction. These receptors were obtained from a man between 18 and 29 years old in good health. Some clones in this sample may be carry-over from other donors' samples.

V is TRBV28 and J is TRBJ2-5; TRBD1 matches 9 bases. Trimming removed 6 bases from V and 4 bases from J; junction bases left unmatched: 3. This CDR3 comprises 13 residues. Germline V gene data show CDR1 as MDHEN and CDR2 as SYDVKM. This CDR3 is CASSQDRGETQYF. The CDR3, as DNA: TGTGCCAGCAGCCAGGACAGGGGAGAGACCCAGTACTTC.

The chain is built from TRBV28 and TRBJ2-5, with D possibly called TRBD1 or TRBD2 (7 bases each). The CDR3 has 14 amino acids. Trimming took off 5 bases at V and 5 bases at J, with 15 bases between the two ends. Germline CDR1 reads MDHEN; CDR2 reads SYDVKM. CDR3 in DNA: TGTGCCAGCAGTCCCACAGGGGAGGGGGAGACCCAGTACTTC. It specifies CASSPTGEGETQYF.

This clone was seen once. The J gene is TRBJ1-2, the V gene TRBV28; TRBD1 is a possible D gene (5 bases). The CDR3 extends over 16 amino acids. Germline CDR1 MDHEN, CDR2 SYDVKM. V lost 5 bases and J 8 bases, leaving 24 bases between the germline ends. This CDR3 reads CASSKGHRGGLGGYTF. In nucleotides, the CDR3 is TGTGCCAGCAGTAAAGGGCATAGGGGCGGTTTGGGCGGCTACACCTTC.

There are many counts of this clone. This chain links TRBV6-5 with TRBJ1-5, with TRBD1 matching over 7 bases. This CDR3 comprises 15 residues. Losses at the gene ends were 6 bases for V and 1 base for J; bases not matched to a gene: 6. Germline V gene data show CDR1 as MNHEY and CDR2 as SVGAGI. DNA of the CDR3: TGTGCCAGCAGAGGGGGCAGGCTCAGCAATCAGCCCCAGCATTTT. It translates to CASRGGRLSNQPQHF.

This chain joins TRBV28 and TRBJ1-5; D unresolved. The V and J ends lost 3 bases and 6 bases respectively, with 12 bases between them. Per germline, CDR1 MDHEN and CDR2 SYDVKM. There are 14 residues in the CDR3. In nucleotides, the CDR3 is TGTGCCAGCAGTTTGATTTCTGGGGTTCAGCCCCAGCATTTT. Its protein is CASSLISGVQPQHF.

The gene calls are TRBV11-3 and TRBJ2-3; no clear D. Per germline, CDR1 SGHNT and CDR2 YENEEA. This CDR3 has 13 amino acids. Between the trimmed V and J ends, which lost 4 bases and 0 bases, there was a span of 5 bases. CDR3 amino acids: CASSSYSTDTQYF. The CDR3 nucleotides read TGTGCCAGCAGCTCGTACAGCACAGATACGCAGTATTTT.

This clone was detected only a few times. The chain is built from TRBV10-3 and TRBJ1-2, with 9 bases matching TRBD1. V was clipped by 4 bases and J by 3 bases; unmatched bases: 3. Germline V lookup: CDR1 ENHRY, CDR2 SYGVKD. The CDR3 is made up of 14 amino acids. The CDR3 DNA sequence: TGTGCCATCAGTGGGGACAGGGAAGACTATGGCTACACCTTC. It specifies CAISGDREDYGYTF.